This T cell receptor (beta chain) was obtained from a study of blood T cell repertoires in COVID-19 (TCRdb year 2020). With regard to the full study: The collaborator samples originated in the United States, Italy and Spain and spanned the acute and convalescent phases of COVID-19. Nearly every sample came with metadata listing a de-identified subject ID, COVID-19 status, age in years and sex. Samples came from the ongoing ImmuneRACE study (first 160 participants) plus 1,254 subjects from 6 global collaborators. Where available, HLA class I and class II types were obtained from metadata supplied by the sample provider rather than from assay-based typing. A freely available public database, intended as a resource for researchers studying the immune response to SARS-CoV-2, is where the repertoires were released. The prospective study material was composed of cDNA or gDNA derived from T cells, B-cell-depleted T cells, or PBMCs. Deeply sampled blood TCRbeta repertoires from subjects exposed to, actively infected with, or recovered from COVID-19 were included in the dataset.

TCRbeta CDR3 regions were amplified from genomic DNA by means of the immunoSEQ Assay, a bias-controlled multiplex PCR. The paper's processing steps were these. The number of nucleated cells in each sample was estimated by amplification of reference gene primers within the assay. To quantify the absolute abundance of each unique TCRbeta CDR3 rearrangement, sequence reads were collapsed and filtered. For each sample, productive Simpson clonality was calculated by taking the square root of Simpson's diversity index across productive rearrangements. TCRdb stores this immuneACCESS table with in-frame sequences only. Part of the clones is absent; in the studies checked, under half of the shortfall reflects unresolved V genes, and no reason is known for the rest. V, J and clone size are those of that table, while D and trimming were read from the DNA. The sample data list 130,000 to 150,000 clones, and just under 85% of these were observed just once. The ten largest clones represent about 3% of the sample.

Whole blood was collected in K2EDTA tubes by collaborating institutions according to the institutions' own protocols. For TCRbeta analysis, collaborators shipped samples in one of three forms: frozen whole blood, isolated PBMCs, or DNA extracted from either of those sample types. Results and caveats for the whole study, not just this receptor: The amount of clinical and demographic metadata varied by source and participant and was provided uncurated.

As to this clone: The antigen this receptor binds is unknown. The input lacks base qualities; no much larger clone sits a single base away.

The CDR1 and CDR2 encoded by the germline V gene are MNHEY and SVGEGT. Counted from cysteine to phenylalanine, this CDR3 has 19 amino acids. Only CDR3 DNA remains: 57 bases, in frame from the first base. Trimming takes 4 bases from V and 0 bases from J, and the germline ends sit 24 bases apart. The chain links TRBV6-2 or TRBV6-3 with TRBJ1-2; the D gene cannot be named for sure. This sequence originates from a woman between 40 and 50 years old with active or convalescent COVID-19. The sequencing input was peripheral blood. The CDR3 in this case is CASSFVLRREKLSNYGYTF. The sequenced DNA is TGTGCCAGCAGTTTTGTTCTCAGGCGGGAGAAATTGTCTAACTATGGCTACACCTTC.